This is a list of T cell receptor beta chains from one sample in a study of CD8 T cells in Susac syndrome. TCRdb reanalysed the immunoSEQ multiplex PCR reads using MiXCR and keeps one entry per CDR3 protein. The repertoire holds about 150,000 distinct CDR3 sequences, with 94% as singletons. The sequenced material came from CD8+ T cells from PBMCs. These receptor sequences come from a human donor with multiple sclerosis. Both conserved end residues are part of each CDR3. Fields, in order: V gene, J gene, clone size, CDR3 protein. Not all rows give a size; the values are once, few, many and, for expanded clones, a class.

v_gene: TRBV28; j_gene: TRBJ2-1; abundance: -; CDR3aa: CASTQGALDPKNEQFF
v_gene: TRBV7-9; j_gene: TRBJ2-5; abundance: -; CDR3aa: CASSFDRDKTQYF
v_gene: TRBV19; j_gene: TRBJ1-6; abundance: -; CDR3aa: CASSSPSGQPSPLHF
v_gene: TRBV25-1; j_gene: TRBJ1-2; abundance: -; CDR3aa: CASGEGGRGFYGYTF
v_gene: TRBV15; j_gene: TRBJ2-5; abundance: -; CDR3aa: CATSREIDQGQETQYF
v_gene: TRBV29-1; j_gene: TRBJ1-2; abundance: -; CDR3aa: CSVEWQGNYGYTF
v_gene: TRBV15; j_gene: TRBJ1-2; abundance: once; CDR3aa: CATRRQEGALYGYTF
v_gene: TRBV12-3/TRBV12-4; j_gene: TRBJ1-2; abundance: -; CDR3aa: CASSPYPDREDFDGYTF
v_gene: TRBV29-1; j_gene: TRBJ2-5; abundance: -; CDR3aa: CSVVPPTGGTIRGQYF
v_gene: TRBV29-1; j_gene: TRBJ1-3; abundance: -; CDR3aa: CSGAGGSGNTIYF
v_gene: TRBV5-6; j_gene: TRBJ1-2; abundance: -; CDR3aa: CASGIGPGEGYTF
v_gene: TRBV19; j_gene: TRBJ1-1; abundance: -; CDR3aa: CASSERTGRPTEAFF
v_gene: TRBV6-2/TRBV6-3; j_gene: TRBJ2-7; abundance: -; CDR3aa: CASSAENGYEQYF
v_gene: TRBV4-3; j_gene: TRBJ2-2; abundance: -; CDR3aa: CASSQDRYTGELFF
v_gene: TRBV20-1; j_gene: TRBJ1-6; abundance: -; CDR3aa: CSARGQGDSPLHF
v_gene: TRBV7-9; j_gene: TRBJ2-3; abundance: -; CDR3aa: CASSLRGSATDTQYF